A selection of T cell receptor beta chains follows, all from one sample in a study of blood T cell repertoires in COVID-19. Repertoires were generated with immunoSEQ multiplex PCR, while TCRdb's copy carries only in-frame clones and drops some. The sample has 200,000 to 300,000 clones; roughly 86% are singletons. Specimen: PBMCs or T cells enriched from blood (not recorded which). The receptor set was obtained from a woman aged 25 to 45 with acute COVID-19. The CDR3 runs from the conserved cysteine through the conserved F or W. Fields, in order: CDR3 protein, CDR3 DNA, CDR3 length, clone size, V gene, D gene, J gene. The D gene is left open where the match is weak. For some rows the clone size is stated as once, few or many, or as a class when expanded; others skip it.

CDR3: CASSYAQGSGNTIYF; DNA: TGTGCCAGCAGTTATGCCCAGGGCTCTGGAAACACCATATATTTT; length: 15; size: few; V: TRBV6-5; D: .; J: TRBJ1-3
CDR3: CASSQDRSYEQYF; DNA: TGTGCCAGCAGTCAGGACAGATCCTACGAGCAGTACTTC; length: 13; size: few; V: TRBV2; D: .; J: TRBJ2-7
CDR3: CASTGGASGRTEAFF; DNA: TGTGCCAGCACCGGGGGGGCCTCAGGGCGCACTGAAGCTTTCTTT; length: 15; size: .; V: TRBV5-4; D: .; J: TRBJ1-1
CDR3: CASSPGRHTEAFF; DNA: TGTGCCAGCAGCCCCGGCAGGCACACTGAAGCTTTCTTT; length: 13; size: .; V: TRBV7-6; D: .; J: TRBJ1-1
CDR3: CASSLAGTKNTEAFF; DNA: TGTGCCAGCAGCTTGGCCGGGACAAAGAACACTGAAGCTTTCTTT; length: 15; size: .; V: TRBV11-2; D: .; J: TRBJ1-1
CDR3: CASSQDSSGANVLTF; DNA: TGTGCCAGCAGCCAAGATAGCTCTGGGGCCAACGTCCTGACTTTC; length: 15; size: .; V: TRBV3-1/TRBV3-2; D: .; J: TRBJ2-6
CDR3: CASSYRGEGNEQFF; DNA: TGTGCCAGCAGCTACAGGGGTGAGGGCAATGAGCAGTTCTTC; length: 14; size: .; V: TRBV7-9; D: TRBD1; J: TRBJ2-1
CDR3: CASSLIGGLEAEAFF; DNA: TGTGCCAGCAGCTTAATAGGGGGACTAGAGGCTGAAGCTTTCTTT; length: 15; size: .; V: TRBV7-9; D: .; J: TRBJ1-1
CDR3: CASSPQAGSSYEQYF; DNA: TGTGCCAGCAGCCCACAGGCGGGGTCCTCCTACGAGCAGTACTTC; length: 15; size: .; V: TRBV7-9; D: .; J: TRBJ2-7
CDR3: CASSQGTPRGTEAFF; DNA: TGCGCCAGCAGCCAAGGGACACCACGAGGCACTGAAGCTTTCTTT; length: 15; size: .; V: TRBV4-1; D: .; J: TRBJ1-1
CDR3: CASSDRDRPNTEAFF; DNA: TGCGCCAGCAGCGACCGGGACAGGCCGAACACTGAAGCTTTCTTT; length: 15; size: .; V: TRBV5-1; D: TRBD1; J: TRBJ1-1
CDR3: CASSQGLAGGLFSYEQYF; DNA: TGTGCCAGCAGCCAAGGATTGGCGGGGGGCCTCTTCTCCTACGAGCAGTACTTC; length: 18; size: .; V: TRBV14; D: TRBD2; J: TRBJ2-7
CDR3: CASSISGYVYGYTF; DNA: TGTGCCAGTAGTATTTCAGGGTACGTCTATGGCTACACCTTC; length: 14; size: .; V: TRBV19; D: .; J: TRBJ1-2
CDR3: CASSETGARTEAFF; DNA: TGTGCCAGCAGTGAAACAGGGGCCCGGACTGAAGCTTTCTTT; length: 14; size: few; V: TRBV25-1; D: TRBD1; J: TRBJ1-1
CDR3: CSVEDWGQEEAFF; DNA: TGCAGCGTTGAAGATTGGGGACAGGAAGAAGCTTTCTTT; length: 13; size: .; V: TRBV29-1; D: TRBD1; J: TRBJ1-1
CDR3: CASSMAGAPLFYGYTF; DNA: TGTGCCAGTAGTATGGCTGGGGCTCCCCTATTCTATGGCTACACCTTC; length: 16; size: .; V: TRBV19; D: .; J: TRBJ1-2
CDR3: CASSFGDNGYEQYF; DNA: TGTGCCAGCAGTTTCGGGGACAACGGCTACGAGCAGTACTTC; length: 14; size: .; V: TRBV27; D: .; J: TRBJ2-7
CDR3: CASSLDGTSENIQYF; DNA: TGTGCCAGCAGCTTAGACGGGACATCAGAAAACATTCAGTACTTC; length: 15; size: .; V: TRBV11-3; D: .; J: TRBJ2-4
CDR3: CAWSVQTVVQETQYF; DNA: TGTGCCTGGAGTGTGCAGACAGTCGTCCAAGAGACCCAGTACTTC; length: 15; size: .; V: TRBV30; D: .; J: TRBJ2-5
CDR3: CAGRQVSGNTIYF; DNA: TGTGCCGGCCGACAGGTCTCTGGAAACACCATATATTTT; length: 13; size: .; V: TRBV6-5; D: .; J: TRBJ1-3
CDR3: CASSLSGNEQFF; DNA: TGCGCCAGCAGCTTATCGGGAAATGAGCAGTTCTTC; length: 12; size: once; V: TRBV5-1; D: .; J: TRBJ2-1
CDR3: CASSLSGTHYNSPLHF; DNA: TGTGCCAGCAGCTTGAGCGGGACCCACTATAATTCACCCCTCCACTTT; length: 16; size: .; V: TRBV5-6; D: .; J: TRBJ1-6
CDR3: CASSSSGGAYYNEQFF; DNA: TGTGCCAGCAGCTCTAGCGGGGGGGCATACTACAATGAGCAGTTCTTC; length: 16; size: .; V: TRBV11-3; D: TRBD2; J: TRBJ2-1
CDR3: CASRWEGSSSPLHF; DNA: TGTGCCAGTAGGTGGGAGGGTTCTTCGTCACCCCTCCACTTT; length: 14; size: few; V: TRBV19; D: .; J: TRBJ1-6
CDR3: CASRASGSLNTEAFF; DNA: TGCGCCAGCAGAGCCTCCGGGTCCTTGAACACTGAAGCTTTCTTT; length: 15; size: .; V: TRBV10-1; D: .; J: TRBJ1-1
CDR3: CASSYYPGQYGNTIYF; DNA: TGTGCCAGCAGTTACTATCCGGGACAGTACGGAAACACCATATATTTT; length: 16; size: .; V: TRBV6-2/TRBV6-3; D: TRBD1; J: TRBJ1-3
CDR3: CASWKLASAGELFF; DNA: TGTGCCAGCTGGAAGTTGGCAAGCGCCGGGGAGCTGTTTTTT; length: 14; size: .; V: TRBV11-2; D: .; J: TRBJ2-2
CDR3: CASAFRGYEQYF; DNA: TGTGCCAGTGCGTTCAGGGGCTACGAGCAGTACTTC; length: 12; size: .; V: TRBV7-9; D: .; J: TRBJ2-7
CDR3: CAWTQDSRVDF; DNA: TGTGCCTGGACCCAGGACAGTCGAGTTGACTTT; length: 11; size: .; V: TRBV30; D: .; J: TRBJ1-6
CDR3: CASSLRQNNEQFF; DNA: TGTGCCAGCAGCTTGCGGCAGAACAATGAGCAGTTCTTC; length: 13; size: .; V: TRBV11-3; D: .; J: TRBJ2-1
CDR3: CASSLDQGAHYGYTF; DNA: TGCGCCAGCAGCTTGGATCAGGGGGCTCACTATGGCTACACCTTC; length: 15; size: few; V: TRBV5-1; D: TRBD1; J: TRBJ1-2
CDR3: CASSQQGIKNIQYF; DNA: TGTGCCAGCAGTCAACAGGGTATTAAAAACATTCAGTACTTC; length: 14; size: .; V: TRBV6-5; D: .; J: TRBJ2-4
CDR3: CASIPGAGGNTIYF; DNA: TGTGCCAGCATTCCGGGAGCTGGCGGAAACACCATATATTTT; length: 14; size: .; V: TRBV6-5; D: .; J: TRBJ1-3
CDR3: CSASLQGTSYEQYF; DNA: TGCAGTGCTAGTCTACAGGGGACCTCCTACGAGCAGTACTTC; length: 14; size: .; V: TRBV20-1; D: TRBD1; J: TRBJ2-7
CDR3: CASSALGQGATDTQYF; DNA: TGTGCCAGCAGCGCCCTCGGGCAGGGGGCGACAGATACGCAGTATTTT; length: 16; size: once; V: TRBV7-3; D: TRBD1; J: TRBJ2-3
CDR3: CASSQDGGQGARQPQHF; DNA: TGCGCCAGCAGCCAAGATGGAGGACAGGGGGCAAGGCAGCCCCAGCATTTT; length: 17; size: .; V: TRBV4-1; D: TRBD1; J: TRBJ1-5
CDR3: CASSSRGARLQPQHF; DNA: TGTGCCAGCAGCTCGCGGGGGGCGCGTCTTCAGCCCCAGCATTTT; length: 15; size: .; V: TRBV16; D: .; J: TRBJ1-5
CDR3: CASSVEAGGWYEQYF; DNA: TGTGCCAGCAGCGTAGAGGCCGGGGGATGGTACGAGCAGTACTTC; length: 15; size: .; V: TRBV9; D: .; J: TRBJ2-7
CDR3: CASSLFREETQYF; DNA: TGTGCCAGCAGCTTATTTCGGGAAGAGACCCAGTACTTC; length: 13; size: .; V: TRBV7-8; D: .; J: TRBJ2-5
CDR3: CASSLLDRVNQPQHF; DNA: TGTGCCAGCAGCCTTCTGGACAGGGTTAATCAGCCCCAGCATTTT; length: 15; size: .; V: TRBV7-8; D: TRBD1; J: TRBJ1-5
CDR3: CASSLGLTGQDSPLHF; DNA: TGCGCCAGCAGCTTGGGATTGACAGGACAGGATTCACCCCTCCACTTT; length: 16; size: .; V: TRBV5-1; D: TRBD1; J: TRBJ1-6
CDR3: CASSQAGPEAFF; DNA: TGTGCCAGCAGCCAAGCAGGGCCCGAAGCTTTCTTT; length: 12; size: .; V: TRBV3-1/TRBV3-2; D: .; J: TRBJ1-1
CDR3: CASQDPIRGSPEQYF; DNA: TGCGCCAGTCAAGACCCGATCAGGGGGTCCCCCGAGCAGTACTTC; length: 15; size: .; V: TRBV5-1; D: TRBD1; J: TRBJ2-7
CDR3: CSGRRDSPVSPKNIQYF; DNA: TGCAGCGGCCGCCGGGACAGCCCGGTCTCTCCCAAAAACATTCAGTACTTC; length: 17; size: .; V: TRBV29-1; D: TRBD1; J: TRBJ2-4
CDR3: CASSPGGPGELFF; DNA: TGCGCCAGCAGCCCCGGGGGGCCGGGGGAGCTGTTTTTT; length: 13; size: .; V: TRBV4-1; D: .; J: TRBJ2-2
CDR3: CASSLWALENTEAFF; DNA: TGTGCCAGCAGCTTATGGGCCCTCGAGAACACTGAAGCTTTCTTT; length: 15; size: .; V: TRBV7-2; D: .; J: TRBJ1-1
CDR3: CASRALQGAEETQYF; DNA: TGTGCCAGTAGGGCCTTACAGGGGGCCGAGGAGACCCAGTACTTC; length: 15; size: .; V: TRBV19; D: TRBD1; J: TRBJ2-5